This is a list of T cell receptor beta chains from one sample in a study of T cell repertoires in cytomegalovirus infection. TCRdb reanalysed the reads using MiXCR and keeps one entry per CDR3 protein. This sample has hundreds of thousands of distinct CDR3 sequences, with approximately 24% found just once. The specimen was CD8+ T cells from PBMCs. The receptors originated from a human donor in good health (CMV status not recorded). Some clones in this sample may be carry-over from other donors' samples. Both conserved end residues are part of each CDR3. D genes are given only for firm matches. For some rows the clone size is stated as once, few or many, or as a class when expanded; others skip it.

TRBJ2-1 . 19 . TRBV23-1 CASSPTQGLHLSSYNEQFF TGCGCCAGCAGTCCCACCCAAGGACTTCACTTGAGCTCCTACAATGAGCAGTTCTTC
TRBJ1-6 . 15 many TRBV7-2 CASSPDRDYNSPLHF TGTGCCAGCAGTCCCGACCGGGACTATAATTCACCCCTCCACTTT
TRBJ2-5 . 13 few TRBV20-1 CSAPRFEGETQYF TGCAGTGCTCCCAGATTTGAGGGGGAGACCCAGTACTTC
TRBJ1-1 TRBD1 14 . TRBV27 CASSLTGTGLEAFF TGTGCCAGCAGTTTAACCGGGACAGGACTTGAAGCTTTCTTT
TRBJ2-2 . 14 . TRBV5-6 CASSMGRPTGELFF TGTGCCAGCAGCATGGGACGGCCCACCGGGGAGCTGTTTTTT
TRBJ2-2 . 14 . TRBV5-4 CAPSGGGITGELFF TGTGCCCCCTCCGGAGGTGGGATCACCGGGGAGCTGTTTTTT
TRBJ1-2 TRBD1 17 few TRBV15 CATSRGRTGGNSYGYTF TGTGCCACCAGCAGAGGAAGAACAGGGGGCAACTCCTATGGCTACACCTTC
TRBJ2-2 . 14 many TRBV7-2 CASRLLGSTGELFF TGTGCCAGCAGACTATTGGGGAGCACCGGGGAGCTGTTTTTT
TRBJ2-1 . 12 few TRBV4-2 CASSQASEGQFF TGTGCCAGCAGCCAGGCGTCAGAGGGGCAGTTCTTC
TRBJ2-3 . 17 few TRBV15 CATSRAPPGGRTDTQYF TGTGCCACCAGCAGGGCCCCTCCCGGAGGTCGCACAGATACGCAGTATTTT
TRBJ1-1 . 16 many TRBV7-2 CASSRISGRSNTEAFF TGTGCCAGCAGCCGAATCTCCGGACGGTCTAACACTGAAGCTTTCTTT
TRBJ2-3 TRBD1 16 . TRBV7-2 CASSLARDRWRDTQYF TGTGCCAGCAGCTTGGCCCGGGACAGGTGGAGGGATACGCAGTATTTT
TRBJ2-1 . 15 few TRBV19 CASSIAASAGNEQFF TGTGCCAGTAGTATAGCGGCTAGCGCAGGAAATGAGCAGTTCTTC
TRBJ2-1 TRBD1 14 . TRBV20-1 CSAWDRGWFNEQFF TGCAGTGCCTGGGACAGGGGGTGGTTCAATGAGCAGTTCTTC
TRBJ1-1 . 14 few TRBV14 CASSQSMTKTEAFF TGTGCCAGCAGCCAATCCATGACAAAGACTGAAGCTTTCTTT
TRBJ2-7 . 15 few TRBV7-9 CASSYPSGLSYEQYF TGTGCCAGCAGCTACCCTTCCGGACTGTCCTACGAGCAGTACTTC
TRBJ2-1 . 16 many TRBV6-1 CASSPHDTDPYNEQFF TGTGCCAGCAGCCCCCACGACACGGACCCCTACAATGAGCAGTTCTTC
TRBJ2-4 . 13 . TRBV5-6 CASSHGSGWIQYF TGTGCCAGCAGCCACGGAAGCGGGTGGATTCAGTACTTC
TRBJ1-5 . 13 . TRBV28 CASSRRQNQPQHF TGTGCCAGCAGTCGACGGCAGAATCAGCCCCAGCATTTT
TRBJ2-7 TRBD1 13 many TRBV7-6 CASSAGQGGEQYF TGTGCCAGCAGCGCTGGACAGGGCGGCGAGCAGTACTTC
TRBJ2-4 . 16 . TRBV7-9 CASSPVSGTAKNIQYF TGTGCCAGCAGCCCGGTCTCAGGGACCGCCAAAAACATTCAGTACTTC
TRBJ2-3 TRBD2 17 few TRBV28 CASSSWGDLAGANTQYF TGTGCCAGCAGTTCATGGGGGGACCTAGCGGGGGCGAATACGCAGTATTTT
TRBJ1-1 . 12 many TRBV6-6 CASGEGESEAFF TGTGCCAGCGGGGAGGGCGAGTCTGAAGCTTTCTTT
TRBJ2-5 . 13 many TRBV7-2 CASTTGGSETQYF TGTGCCAGCACAACGGGGGGCAGTGAGACCCAGTACTTC
TRBJ2-1 TRBD1 16 . TRBV20-1 CSATRGGQGAYNEQFF TGCAGTGCTACTAGAGGGGGACAGGGGGCCTACAATGAGCAGTTCTTC
TRBJ2-5 TRBD2 16 . TRBV29-1 CSVEYWREDYQETQYF TGCAGCGTTGAGTATTGGCGGGAGGACTACCAAGAGACCCAGTACTTC